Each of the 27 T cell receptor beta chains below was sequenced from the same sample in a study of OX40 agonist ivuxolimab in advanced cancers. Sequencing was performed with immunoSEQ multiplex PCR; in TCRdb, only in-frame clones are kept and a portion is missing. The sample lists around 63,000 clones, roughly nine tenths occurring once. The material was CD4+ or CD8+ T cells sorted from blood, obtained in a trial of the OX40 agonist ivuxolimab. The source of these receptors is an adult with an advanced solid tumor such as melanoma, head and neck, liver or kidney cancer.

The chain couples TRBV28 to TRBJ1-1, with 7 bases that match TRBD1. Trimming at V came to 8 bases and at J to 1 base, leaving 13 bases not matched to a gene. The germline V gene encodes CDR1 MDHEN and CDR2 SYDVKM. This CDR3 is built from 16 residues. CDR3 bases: TGTGCCAGCCAGACCACAGGGGCGGGGTGGAACACTGAAGCTTTCTTT. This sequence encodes CASQTTGAGWNTEAFF.

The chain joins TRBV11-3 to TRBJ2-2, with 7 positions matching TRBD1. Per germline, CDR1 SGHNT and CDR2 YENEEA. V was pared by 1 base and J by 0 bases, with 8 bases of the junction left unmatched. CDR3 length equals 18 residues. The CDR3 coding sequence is TGTGCCAGCAGCTTAGTTGGGTGGGACAGCTCGAACACCGGGGAGCTGTTTTTT. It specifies CASSLVGWDSSNTGELFF.

This CDR3 reads CASRTLGTGVSYEQYF. DNA for the CDR3: TGTGCCAGCAGGACTCTAGGGACAGGGGTTTCCTACGAGCAGTACTTC. The chain carries TRBV27 and TRBJ2-7, with TRBD1 matching over 10 bases. CDR1 and CDR2 from the germline V gene are MNHEY and SMNVEV (reference sequence). Trimming took 6 bases from V and 1 from J; bases not matched to a gene: 9. The CDR3 is made up of 16 amino acids.

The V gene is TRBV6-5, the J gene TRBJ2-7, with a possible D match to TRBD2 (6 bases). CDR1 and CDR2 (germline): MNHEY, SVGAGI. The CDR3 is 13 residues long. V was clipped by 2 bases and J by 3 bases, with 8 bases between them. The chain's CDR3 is CASSYLTSYEQYF. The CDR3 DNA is TGTGCCAGCAGTTACCTGACTAGCTACGAGCAGTACTTC.

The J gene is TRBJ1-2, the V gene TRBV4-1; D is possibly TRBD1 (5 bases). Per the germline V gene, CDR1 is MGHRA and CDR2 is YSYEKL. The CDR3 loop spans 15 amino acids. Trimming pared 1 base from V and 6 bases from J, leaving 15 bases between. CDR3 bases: TGCGCCAGCAGCCAAGCCCCGGGGCAGGGTGATGGCTACACCTTC. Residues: CASSQAPGQGDGYTF.

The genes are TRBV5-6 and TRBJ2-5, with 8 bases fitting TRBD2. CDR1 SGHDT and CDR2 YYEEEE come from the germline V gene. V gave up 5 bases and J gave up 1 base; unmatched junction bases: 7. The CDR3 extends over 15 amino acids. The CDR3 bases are TGTGCCAGCAGTGTGCCGGGAGGGGGCCAAGAGACCCAGTACTTC. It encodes CASSVPGGGQETQYF.

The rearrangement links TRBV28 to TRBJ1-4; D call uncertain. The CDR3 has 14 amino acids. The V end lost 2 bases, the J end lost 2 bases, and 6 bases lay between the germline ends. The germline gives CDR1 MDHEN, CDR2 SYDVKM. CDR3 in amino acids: CASSLAGTNEKLFF. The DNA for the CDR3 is TGTGCCAGCAGTTTAGCGGGGACTAATGAAAAACTGTTTTTT.

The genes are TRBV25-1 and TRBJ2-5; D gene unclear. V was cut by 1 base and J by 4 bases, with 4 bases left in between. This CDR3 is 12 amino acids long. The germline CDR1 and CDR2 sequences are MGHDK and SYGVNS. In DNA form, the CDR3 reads TGTGCCAGCAGTGAATCGGGAGAGACCCAGTACTTC. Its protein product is CASSESGETQYF.

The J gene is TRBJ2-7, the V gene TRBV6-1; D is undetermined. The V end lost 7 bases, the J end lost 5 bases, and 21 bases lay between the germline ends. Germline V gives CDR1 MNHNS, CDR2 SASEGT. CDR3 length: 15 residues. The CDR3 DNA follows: TGTGCCAGCACCCCTAGGGTTGGCAGTGGCCACGAGCAGTACTTC. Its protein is CASTPRVGSGHEQYF.

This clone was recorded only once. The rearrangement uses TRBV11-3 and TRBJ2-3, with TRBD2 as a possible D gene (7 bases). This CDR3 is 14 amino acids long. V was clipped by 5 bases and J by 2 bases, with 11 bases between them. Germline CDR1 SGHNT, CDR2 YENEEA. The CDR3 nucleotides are TGTGCCAGCAGCCGGGGGGCGTTCACAGATACGCAGTATTTT. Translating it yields CASSRGAFTDTQYF.

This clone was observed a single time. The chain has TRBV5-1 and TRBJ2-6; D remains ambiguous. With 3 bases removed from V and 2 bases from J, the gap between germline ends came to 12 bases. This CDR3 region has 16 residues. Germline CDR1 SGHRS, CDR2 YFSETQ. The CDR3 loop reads CASSYEGLTGANVLTF. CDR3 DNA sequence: TGCGCCAGCAGCTACGAAGGTTTAACTGGGGCCAACGTCCTGACTTTC.

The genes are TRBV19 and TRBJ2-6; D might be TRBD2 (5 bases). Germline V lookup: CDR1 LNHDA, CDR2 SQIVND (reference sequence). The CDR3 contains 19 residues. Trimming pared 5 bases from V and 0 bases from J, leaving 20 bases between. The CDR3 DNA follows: TGTGCCAGTAGTCCGTCAGGACTCCCATCAAGCTCTGGGGCCAACGTCCTGACTTTC. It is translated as CASSPSGLPSSSGANVLTF.

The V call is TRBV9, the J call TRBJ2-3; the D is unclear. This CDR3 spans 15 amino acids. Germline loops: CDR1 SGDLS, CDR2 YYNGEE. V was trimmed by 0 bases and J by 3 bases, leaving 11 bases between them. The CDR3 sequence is CASSVDIDRTDTQYF. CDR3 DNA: TGTGCCAGCAGCGTAGATATCGACCGTACAGATACGCAGTATTTT.

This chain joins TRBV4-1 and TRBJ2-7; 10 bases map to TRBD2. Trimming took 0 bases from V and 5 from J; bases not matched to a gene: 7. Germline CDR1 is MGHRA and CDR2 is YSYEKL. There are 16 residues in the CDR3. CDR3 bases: TGCGCCAGCAGCCAAGATACGTTTCTAGCGGGGGACGAGCAGTACTTC. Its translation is CASSQDTFLAGDEQYF.

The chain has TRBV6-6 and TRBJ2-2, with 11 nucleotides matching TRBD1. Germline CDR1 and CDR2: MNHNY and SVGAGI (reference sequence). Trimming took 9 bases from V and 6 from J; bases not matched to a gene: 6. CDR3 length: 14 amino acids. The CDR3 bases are TGTGCCAGTCGGGACAGGGGGTTTTCCGGGGAGCTGTTTTTT. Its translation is CASRDRGFSGELFF.

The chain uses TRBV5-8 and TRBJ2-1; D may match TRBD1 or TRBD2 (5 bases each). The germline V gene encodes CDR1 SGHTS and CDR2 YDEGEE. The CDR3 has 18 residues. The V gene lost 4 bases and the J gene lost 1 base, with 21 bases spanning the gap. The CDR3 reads CASSPFRGNDLSYNEQFF. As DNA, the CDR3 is TGTGCCAGCAGCCCGTTCCGGGGCAACGACCTATCCTACAATGAGCAGTTCTTC. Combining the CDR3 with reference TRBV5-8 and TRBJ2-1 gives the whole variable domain EAGVTQSPTHLIKTRGQQATLRCSPISGHTSVYWYQQALGLGLQFLLWYDEGEERNRGNFPPRFSGRQFPNYSSELNVNALELEDSALYLCASSPFRGNDLSYNEQFFGPGTRLTVL.

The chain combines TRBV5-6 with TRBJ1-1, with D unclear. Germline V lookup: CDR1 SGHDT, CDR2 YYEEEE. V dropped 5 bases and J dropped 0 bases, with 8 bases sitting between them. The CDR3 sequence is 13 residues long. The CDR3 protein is CASSPRMNTEAFF. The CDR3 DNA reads TGTGCCAGCAGTCCCCGGATGAACACTGAAGCTTTCTTT.

CDR3 residues: CASSPGQGGTEAFF. The CDR3 bases are TGCGCCAGCAGCCCGGGACAGGGGGGGACTGAAGCTTTCTTT. This chain uses TRBV5-1 with TRBJ1-1, with 11 bases that match TRBD1. CDR1 and CDR2 (germline): SGHRS, YFSETQ. The CDR3 extends over 14 amino acids. V lost 4 bases, J lost 5 bases, and 4 bases stayed unmatched.

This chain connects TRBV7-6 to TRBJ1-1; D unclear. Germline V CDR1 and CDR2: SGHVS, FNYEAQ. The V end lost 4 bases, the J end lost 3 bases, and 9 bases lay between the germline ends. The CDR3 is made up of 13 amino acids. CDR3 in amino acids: CASSSSDYTEAFF. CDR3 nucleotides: TGTGCCAGCAGCTCCTCGGATTACACTGAAGCTTTCTTT.

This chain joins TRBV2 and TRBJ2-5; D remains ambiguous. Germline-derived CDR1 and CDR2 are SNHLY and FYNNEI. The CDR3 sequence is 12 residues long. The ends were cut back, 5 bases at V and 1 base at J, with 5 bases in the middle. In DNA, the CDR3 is TGTGCCAGCAGTCAATCCCAAGAGACCCAGTACTTC. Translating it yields CASSQSQETQYF.

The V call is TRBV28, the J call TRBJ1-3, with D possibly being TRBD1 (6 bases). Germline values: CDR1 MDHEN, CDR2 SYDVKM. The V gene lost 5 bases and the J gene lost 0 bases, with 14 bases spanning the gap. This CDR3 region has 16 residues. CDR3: CASSVPWGASGNTIYF. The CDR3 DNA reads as TGTGCCAGCAGTGTCCCCTGGGGGGCCTCTGGAAACACCATATATTTT.

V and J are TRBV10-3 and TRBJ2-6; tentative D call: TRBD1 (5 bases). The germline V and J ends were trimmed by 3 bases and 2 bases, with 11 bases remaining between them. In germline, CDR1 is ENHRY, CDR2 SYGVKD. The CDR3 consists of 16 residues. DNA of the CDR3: TGTGCCATCAGTGACAGGGTAGAAACTGGGGCCAACGTCCTGACTTTC. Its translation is CAISDRVETGANVLTF.

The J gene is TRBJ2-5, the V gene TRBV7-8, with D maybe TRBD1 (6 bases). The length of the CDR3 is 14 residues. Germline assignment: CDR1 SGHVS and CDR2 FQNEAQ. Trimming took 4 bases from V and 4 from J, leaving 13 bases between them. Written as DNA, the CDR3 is TGTGCCAGCAGCTCCACCACCAGGGGAGAGACCCAGTACTTC. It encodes CASSSTTRGETQYF.

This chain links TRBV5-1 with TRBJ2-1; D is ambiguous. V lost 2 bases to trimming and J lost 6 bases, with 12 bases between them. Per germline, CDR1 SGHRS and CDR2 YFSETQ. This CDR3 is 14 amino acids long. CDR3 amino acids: CASSFSDRSNEQFF. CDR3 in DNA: TGCGCCAGCAGCTTTTCGGATCGGAGCAATGAGCAGTTCTTC.

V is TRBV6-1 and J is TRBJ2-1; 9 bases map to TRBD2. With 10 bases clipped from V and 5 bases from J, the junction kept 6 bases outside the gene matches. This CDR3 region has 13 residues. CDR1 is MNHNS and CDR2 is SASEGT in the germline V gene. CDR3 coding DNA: TGTGCCATGCGGGGGGGCAGGGACAATGAGCAGTTCTTC. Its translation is CAMRGGRDNEQFF.

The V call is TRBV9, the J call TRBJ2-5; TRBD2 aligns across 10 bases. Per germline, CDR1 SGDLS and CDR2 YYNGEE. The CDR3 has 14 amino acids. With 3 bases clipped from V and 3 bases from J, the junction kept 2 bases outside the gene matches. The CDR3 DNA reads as TGTGCCAGCAGCGCGGGACTAGCGAAAGAGACCCAGTACTTC. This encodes CASSAGLAKETQYF.

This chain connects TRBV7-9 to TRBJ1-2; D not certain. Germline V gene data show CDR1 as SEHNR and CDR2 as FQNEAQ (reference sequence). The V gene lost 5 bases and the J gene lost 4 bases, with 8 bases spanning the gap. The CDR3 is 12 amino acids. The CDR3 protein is CASSPGLYGYTF. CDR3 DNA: TGTGCCAGCAGCCCTGGGCTCTATGGCTACACCTTC.